Listed below are T cell receptor beta chains from one sample, sequenced in a study of technical replicates of blood from a handful of donors. TCRdb keeps only in-frame clones here, not all; method: immunoSEQ multiplex PCR. The data hold about 62,000 clones, with more than 75% observed a single time. The material sequenced was PBMCs. These receptor sequences come from a human donor in good health. Some clones in this sample may be carry-over from other donors' samples. CDR3s include the opening cysteine and the closing phenylalanine or tryptophan. The order of the fields is J gene, clone size, D gene, V gene, CDR3 protein, CDR3 DNA. The D gene is left open where the match is weak. Expanded clones are given a class, and other clones once, few, many or no size at all.

TRBJ2-1	-	-	TRBV7-6	CASSLDRTPGNEQFF	TGTGCCAGCAGCTTAGACCGAACCCCGGGCAATGAGCAGTTCTTC
TRBJ2-5	-	TRBD2	TRBV7-8	CASRPGLGSGTQYF	TGTGCCAGCCGGCCGGGACTAGGAAGTGGGACCCAGTACTTC
TRBJ2-3	-	-	TRBV4-3	CASSRLAGTDTQYF	TGCGCCAGCAGCCGATTAGCGGGCACAGATACGCAGTATTTT
TRBJ1-6	-	-	TRBV10-3	CATSRAEINSPLHF	TGTGCCACTAGCCGGGCGGAGATAAATTCACCCCTCCACTTT
TRBJ1-1	-	-	TRBV7-7	CASSLGLGAEAFF	TGTGCCAGCAGCCTTGGACTAGGGGCTGAAGCTTTCTTT
TRBJ2-7	-	TRBD1	TRBV7-9	CASSLSSGQGYEQYF	TGTGCCAGCAGCTTGAGTTCAGGACAGGGTTACGAGCAGTACTTC
TRBJ2-7	-	-	TRBV6-5	CASRRGVEQYF	TGTGCCAGCAGGCGGGGTGTCGAGCAGTACTTC
TRBJ1-4	-	-	TRBV4-3	CASSQDGGGSRATNEKLFF	TGCGCCAGCAGCCAAGATGGGGGAGGGAGTCGTGCAACTAATGAAAAACTGTTTTTT
TRBJ2-2	-	-	TRBV30	CAWSPSGELFF	TGTGCCTGGAGTCCGTCCGGGGAGCTGTTTTTT
TRBJ2-3	few	-	TRBV28	CASSTPYGLAFTDTQYF	TGTGCCAGCTCAACCCCTTATGGGCTAGCATTCACAGATACGCAGTATTTT
TRBJ2-5	-	TRBD1	TRBV4-2	CASSQDRQGALETQYF	TGTGCCAGCAGCCAAGATCGACAGGGGGCATTAGAGACCCAGTACTTC
TRBJ2-7	few	TRBD1	TRBV7-6	CASSSYRQQGAEQYF	TGTGCCAGCAGCTCTTACCGCCAACAGGGGGCTGAGCAGTACTTC
TRBJ1-4	-	-	TRBV20-1	CSASRDEKLFF	TGCAGTGCTTCGAGGGATGAAAAACTGTTTTTT
TRBJ1-6	-	-	TRBV4-3	CASSQRGRPGSYNSPLHF	TGCGCCAGCAGCCAAAGAGGTCGCCCGGGCTCCTATAATTCACCCCTCCACTTT
TRBJ2-7	-	-	TRBV29-1	CSVEGAGERYF	TGCAGCGTTGAGGGGGCAGGCGAGCGGTACTTC
TRBJ2-7	once	TRBD1	TRBV7-2	CASSQRTGVYEQYF	TGTGCCAGCAGCCAGCGGACAGGAGTCTACGAGCAGTACTTC
TRBJ2-7	-	-	TRBV5-1	CASSLTGSTYEQYF	TGCGCCAGCAGCTTGACAGGTTCCACCTACGAGCAGTACTTC
TRBJ2-7	few	TRBD1	TRBV2	CASGRDRAYEQYF	TGTGCCAGCGGCCGGGACAGGGCCTACGAGCAGTACTTC
TRBJ2-3	-	TRBD2	TRBV7-9	CASSLVLAGGTDTQYF	TGTGCCAGCAGCTTAGTGCTAGCGGGGGGCACAGATACGCAGTATTTT
TRBJ2-7	-	-	TRBV5-1	CASSLGLGPTYEQYF	TGCGCCAGCAGCTTGGGACTCGGCCCAACCTACGAGCAGTACTTC
TRBJ2-3	-	-	TRBV11-2	CASSLGAADTQYF	TGTGCCAGCAGCTTGGGGGCCGCAGATACGCAGTATTTT
TRBJ2-5	-	TRBD2	TRBV7-8	CASSLHLAGAISSQYF	TGTGCCAGCAGCCTCCACCTAGCGGGGGCCATATCTTCCCAGTACTTC
TRBJ1-1	few	TRBD1	TRBV5-1	CASSFQGADTEAFF	TGCGCCAGCAGCTTTCAGGGGGCGGACACTGAAGCTTTCTTT
TRBJ2-1	-	-	TRBV15	CATSRDRGTARSYNEQFF	TGTGCCACCAGCAGAGATAGAGGAACGGCCCGCTCCTACAATGAGCAGTTCTTC
TRBJ2-3	-	TRBD2	TRBV5-1	CASSRGLAGGTTDTQYF	TGCGCCAGCAGCCGGGGACTAGCGGGGGGAACTACAGATACGCAGTATTTT
TRBJ1-6	-	TRBD1	TRBV9	CASSARETGVYSPLHF	TGTGCCAGCAGCGCCCGAGAGACAGGGGTTTATTCACCCCTCCACTTT
TRBJ1-1	-	-	TRBV4-1	CASSQGSGGMNTEAFF	TGCGCCAGCAGCCAAGGAAGTGGCGGCATGAACACTGAAGCTTTCTTT
TRBJ2-7	-	-	TRBV4-2	CASSRASETYEQYF	TGTGCCAGCAGCCGGGCGTCCGAGACCTACGAGCAGTACTTC
TRBJ2-7	-	TRBD2	TRBV6-5	CASSYSGGRREQYF	TGTGCCAGCAGTTACTCTGGCGGGAGGCGCGAGCAGTACTTC
TRBJ1-2	-	-	TRBV5-1	CASRIGNVLGGGYTF	TGCGCCAGCAGGATCGGGAACGTCCTTGGCGGTGGCTACACCTTC
TRBJ1-1	-	TRBD1	TRBV2	CASSGQGVNTEAFF	TGTGCCAGCAGTGGACAGGGCGTGAACACTGAAGCTTTCTTT
TRBJ2-5	-	-	TRBV6-1	CASSPYQETQYF	TGTGCCAGCAGCCCGTACCAAGAGACCCAGTACTTC
TRBJ2-1	-	TRBD2	TRBV6-6	CASRYGTSGSQEQFF	TGTGCCAGCAGGTACGGGACTAGCGGGAGCCAAGAGCAGTTCTTC
TRBJ2-6	-	-	TRBV5-4	CASVNQGFPGANVLTF	TGTGCCAGCGTAAACCAGGGGTTTCCTGGGGCCAACGTCCTGACTTTC
TRBJ2-4	-	-	TRBV6-5	CASRKDGGDIQYF	TGTGCCAGCAGGAAAGACGGAGGGGACATTCAGTACTTC
TRBJ1-2	-	TRBD1	TRBV18	CASSPIPGTDGYTF	TGTGCCAGCTCACCAATCCCAGGGACAGATGGCTACACCTTC
TRBJ2-5	-	TRBD2	TRBV6-1	CASSERASGGAVSETQYF	TGTGCCAGCAGTGAGAGGGCTAGCGGGGGGGCAGTATCAGAGACCCAGTACTTC
TRBJ2-7	once	TRBD2	TRBV10-3	CAIRKRGPYEQYF	TGTGCCATCAGGAAGCGGGGGCCGTACGAGCAGTACTTC
TRBJ2-2	-	-	TRBV9	CASSVLAGELFF	TGTGCCAGCAGCGTACTAGCGGGGGAGCTGTTTTTT
TRBJ1-1	-	-	TRBV6-1	CASVLRGTEAFF	TGTGCCAGCGTTTTGCGGGGAACTGAAGCTTTCTTT
TRBJ1-5	few	-	TRBV4-2	CASSQDSRNQPQHF	TGTGCCAGCAGCCAAGATTCCAGGAATCAGCCCCAGCATTTT
TRBJ1-6	-	-	TRBV6-6	CASSAGSPSDRSPLHF	TGTGCCAGCAGCGCGGGCAGCCCTTCAGACCGGTCACCCCTCCACTTT
TRBJ2-2	-	TRBD2	TRBV28	CASSSTGLAGGPKDTGELFF	TGTGCCAGCAGTTCCACCGGACTAGCGGGAGGGCCTAAGGACACCGGGGAGCTGTTTTTT
TRBJ2-7	-	-	TRBV29-1	CSVGLQYNEQYF	TGCAGCGTTGGCTTACAGTACAACGAGCAGTACTTC
TRBJ2-1	-	-	TRBV2	CASREVNYNEQFF	TGTGCCAGCAGGGAGGTTAACTACAATGAGCAGTTCTTC
TRBJ2-7	-	-	TRBV5-1	CASSFRSDNSYEQYF	TGCGCCAGCAGCTTCAGATCTGACAACTCCTACGAGCAGTACTTC
TRBJ2-7	many	TRBD1	TRBV5-4	CASSLAAGDRGHEQYF	TGTGCCAGCAGCTTGGCCGCAGGGGACAGGGGCCACGAGCAGTACTTC
TRBJ1-5	-	-	TRBV21-1	CASSKEPNPGQPQHF	TGTGCCAGCAGCAAAGAGCCCAACCCCGGTCAGCCCCAGCATTTT
TRBJ1-1	-	TRBD1	TRBV6-4	CASSEQGTTEAFF	TGTGCCAGCAGCGAACAGGGGACAACTGAAGCTTTCTTT
TRBJ2-1	-	TRBD2	TRBV5-1	CASSFVAGVHNEQFF	TGCGCCAGCAGCTTTGTAGCGGGAGTTCACAATGAGCAGTTCTTC